This T cell receptor beta chain was sequenced during a study of blood T cell repertoires in COVID-19. Study context: Sites across the United States, Italy and Spain contributed samples from acute and convalescent COVID-19. PBMCs, B-cell-depleted T cells, or T cells provided the cDNA or gDNA that made up the material.

Per the original methods: Amplifying reference gene primers gave estimates of nucleated cell counts. Clones were sequenced by immunoSEQ multiplex PCR, and TCRdb holds only the in-frame ones, with some missing. V, J and clone size were drawn from that table, and D and trimming were deduced from the DNA. The table has some 250,000 clones, 70% to 90% seen once; the top ten hold about 0.7%. The V gene's germline CDR1 is LGHDT and CDR2 YNNKEL (reference sequence). There are 15 residues in the CDR3. V was cut by 1 base and J by 4 bases, with 13 bases left in between. What was sequenced was peripheral blood. This sequence originates from a human donor in a cohort sampled during active COVID-19. The chain employs TRBV3-1 (or the pseudogene TRBV3-2) and TRBJ1-2, with TRBD1 as a possible D gene (5 bases). CDR3 sequence reads: CASSQVGGISYGYTF. The CDR3 DNA reads as TGTGCCAGCAGCCAAGTCGGGGGTATAAGCTATGGCTACACCTTC.